This T cell receptor (beta chain) stems from a study of blood T cell repertoires in COVID-19 (dated by TCRdb to 2020 to 2021). About the study as a whole: Samples covering the acute and convalescent phases of COVID-19 were provided by collaborators in the United States, Italy and Spain. The material from the prospective study consisted of cDNA or gDNA derived from T cells, B-cell-depleted T cells, or PBMCs. The sample metadata nearly always contained a de-identified subject ID, COVID-19 status, age in years and sex. The repertoires were made available in a free public database intended to serve as a resource for research on the immune response to SARS-CoV-2. Where HLA class I and class II types were available, the types were taken from metadata supplied by the sample provider, not from assay-based typing. The dataset comprised deeply sampled blood TCRbeta repertoires from subjects exposed to, actively infected with, or recovered from COVID-19. Samples came from the ongoing ImmuneRACE study (first 160 participants) plus 1,254 subjects from 6 global collaborators. Study-level results and caveats: Clinical and demographic metadata were provided uncurated, with the amount varying by source and participant.

TCRbeta CDR3 regions were amplified from genomic DNA by means of the immunoSEQ Assay, a bias-controlled multiplex PCR. On the authors' methods: The number of nucleated cells in each sample was estimated by amplification of reference gene primers within the assay. To quantify the absolute abundance of each unique TCRbeta CDR3 rearrangement, sequence reads were collapsed and filtered. For each sample, productive Simpson clonality was calculated as the square root of Simpson's diversity index over productive rearrangements. This is the immuneACCESS table as TCRdb keeps it, with only in-frame sequences that have V and J called. A part of the clones is gone; compared with another copy, unresolved V genes explain less than half, and the rest is unexplained. The V and J calls and clone size come from that table; D and trimming were worked out from the DNA. The sample data list 300,000 to 350,000 clones, and approximately 90% of these were observed just once. The biggest ten clones account for 3% to 4% of the sample.

The count of this clone is one. Its antigen is still unknown. The input lacks base qualities; no much larger clone sits a single base away. Taken from cysteine to phenylalanine, the CDR3 has 15 residues. Just CDR3 DNA is preserved here, 45 bases in frame from base 1. CDR1 and CDR2, looked up from the germline V gene (reference sequence), are LNHDA and SQIVND. Here V drops 6 bases and J drops 4 bases, and the junction holds 11 bases not matched to any gene. One collaborating source in Seattle enrolled patients while the patients were actively infected and followed the patients over time throughout the course of disease. Each collaborating institution followed its own protocols to collect whole blood in K2EDTA tubes. Collaborator samples were shipped for TCRbeta analysis as frozen whole blood, isolated PBMCs, or DNA extracted from either sample type.

The sequenced sample consisted of peripheral blood. The clonotype was recovered from a woman aged 55 to 70 with COVID-19, enrolled during active disease. The rearranged chain carries TRBV19 and TRBJ1-2; TRBD1 matches 7 bases in the middle. The nucleotide sequence is given as TGTGCCAGTAGGAGGACAGGCTCAGACGGCTATGGCTACACCTTC. It translates to CASRRTGSDGYGYTF.